This TCR beta chain is from a study of sequential checkpoint blockade in melanoma. Study in general: Arm A got nivolumab then ipilimumab; arm B the reverse, 1:1. Each arm's sequence ended with maintenance nivolumab.

From germline, CDR1 is LNHDA and CDR2 SQIVND (reference sequence). The CDR3 length is 12 residues. The ends were cut back, 3 bases at V and 5 bases at J, with 7 bases in the middle. The treatment: randomized to nivolumab then ipilimumab (arm A) or the reverse (arm B). DNA-damaging chemotherapy had not been given to any patient beforehand. TCRdb's copy holds only in-frame clones and misses some; the assay was immunoSEQ multiplex PCR. Of a few thousand clones listed, around 22% are singletons. This TCR derives from a human donor with melanoma. The genes are TRBV19 and TRBJ1-2; the D gene is possibly TRBD1 (6 bases). The source was tumor tissue (inferred from file names), collected from a patient given nivolumab and ipilimumab in sequence. CDR3 sequence reads: CASSMTGYGYTF. The DNA of the CDR3 is TGTGCCAGTAGTATGACAGGATATGGCTACACCTTC.